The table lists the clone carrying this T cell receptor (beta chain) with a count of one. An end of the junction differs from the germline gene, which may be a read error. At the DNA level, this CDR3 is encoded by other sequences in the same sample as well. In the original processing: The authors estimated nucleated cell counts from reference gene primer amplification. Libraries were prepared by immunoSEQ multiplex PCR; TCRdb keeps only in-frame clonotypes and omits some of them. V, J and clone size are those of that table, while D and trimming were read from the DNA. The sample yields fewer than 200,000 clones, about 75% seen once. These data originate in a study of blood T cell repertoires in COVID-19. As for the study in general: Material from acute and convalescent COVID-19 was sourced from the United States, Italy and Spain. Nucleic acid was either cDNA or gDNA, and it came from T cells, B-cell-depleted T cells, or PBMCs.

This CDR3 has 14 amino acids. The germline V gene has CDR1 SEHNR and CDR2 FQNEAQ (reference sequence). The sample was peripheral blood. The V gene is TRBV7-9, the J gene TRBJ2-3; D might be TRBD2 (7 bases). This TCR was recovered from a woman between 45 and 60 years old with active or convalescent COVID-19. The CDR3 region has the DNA TGTGCCAGCAGTTTAGGGCGGGGGCTTGATACGCAGTATTTT. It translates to CASSLGRGLDTQYF.